This T cell receptor beta chain was identified during a study of T cells after yellow fever vaccination. Whole-study findings and limits: Only a small proportion of the clonotypes turned up in both the CD4 and the CD8 compartments, likely arising from convergent recombination.

The authors made TCR cDNA by 5'RACE template switching, adding a universal primer site and UMIs. MiXCR, run by TCRdb on the 5' RACE reads, gives a single entry per CDR3 protein. The sample records roughly 120,000 distinct CDR3 sequences, 6.5% to 9% being singletons. A remark on this clonotype: Its antigen is not known. It may be a read error: a sequence one base away is much more abundant.

The CDR3 runs to 15 residues. V is TRBV12-3 or TRBV12-4 and J is TRBJ1-1; maybe TRBD1 (5 bases). The clonotype comes from a man aged 18 to 35 who received the YFV17D yellow fever vaccine. Sequencing used CD4+ T cells sorted from PBMCs, obtained about 49 days after the first yellow fever vaccination. This CDR3 reads CASSPGGSQGTGAFF. The CDR3 DNA sequence: TGTGCCAGCAGTCCCGGGGGATCCCAAGGCACTGGAGCTTTCTTT.